Following are 21 T cell receptor beta chains from one sample sequenced in a study of molecular identifiers for immune sequencing clone quantification. TCRdb ran MiXCR on the PCR reads and lists one entry per CDR3 protein. The sample gives 45,000 to 55,000 distinct CDR3 sequences, roughly 36% of which show up once; about 4.1% is in the top ten. Source material: naive CD8+ T cells from blood, with Jurkat cell RNA spiked in. The subset denotes: FACS-sorted CD8+CD4-CCR7+CD45RA+ naive T cells. The origin of the receptors is a human donor in good health. Some libraries in this study had Jurkat cell RNA spiked in.

The chain is built from TRBV4-2 and TRBJ1-5; D remains unclear. The CDR3 is 13 residues long. V was pared by 0 bases and J by 5 bases, with 5 bases between. Germline lookup yields CDR1 LGHNA and CDR2 YNFKEQ. The CDR3, as DNA: TGTGCCAGCAGCCAAGACATCGATCAGCCCCAGCATTTT. Encoded protein: CASSQDIDQPQHF.

This clonotype was seen more than once but under ten times. The J gene is TRBJ2-5, the V gene TRBV6-5; 10 nucleotides align to TRBD1. CDR1 is MNHEY, CDR2 SVGAGI, per germline. The CDR3 loop spans 13 amino acids. Trimming cost V 6 bases and J 5 bases; bases outside gene matches: 3. CDR3 sequence: CASRGTGVETQYF. CDR3 nucleotide sequence: TGTGCCAGCAGAGGGACAGGGGTTGAGACCCAGTACTTC.

Remarks on this clonotype: A single base separates this from a much larger clone, so it may be a read error. Without the conserved terminal phenylalanine or tryptophan, this CDR3 likely stems from a read error. J is TRBJ1-2 and V is TRBV27, with D tentatively TRBD1 (5 bases). From germline, CDR1 is MNHEY and CDR2 SMNVEV (reference sequence). This CDR3 comprises 15 residues. V lost 2 bases to trimming and J lost 3 bases, with 13 bases between them. The CDR3 loop reads CASSLGPRQYYGYTI. The CDR3 DNA reads as TGTGCCAGCAGTTTAGGGCCGAGACAGTACTATGGCTACACCATC.

This clonotype has just a few counts. This chain uses TRBV7-9 with TRBJ1-4; 9 bases are shared with TRBD1. CDR3 length equals 16 residues. Germline V CDR1 and CDR2: SEHNR, FQNEAQ (reference sequence). Trimming at V came to 5 bases and at J to 5 bases, leaving 9 bases not matched to a gene. CDR3 protein: CASSTLGQGRNEKLFF. The DNA for the CDR3 is TGTGCCAGCAGCACCCTAGGACAGGGGAGAAATGAAAAACTGTTTTTT.

The chain has TRBV4-3 and TRBJ2-3; D is possibly TRBD1 or TRBD2 (5 bases each). Trimming left V 0 bases short and J 0 bases short, with 16 bases between. Germline V gene lookup returns CDR1 LGHNA and CDR2 YSLEER. The CDR3 runs 18 residues. The CDR3 nucleotides are TGCGCCAGCAGCCAAGATACATTTGGGGACCCTAGCACAGATACGCAGTATTTT. Its translation is CASSQDTFGDPSTDTQYF.

This clonotype was found many times. The chain joins TRBV7-8 to TRBJ2-3; D could derive from TRBD1 or TRBD2 (5 bases each). CDR3 length equals 16 residues. Germline assignment: CDR1 SGHVS and CDR2 FQNEAQ. Deletions cut 5 bases from V and 0 bases from J, with 15 bases between. The CDR3 nucleotides are TGTGCCAGCAGCCCCAAGGGGTGGAGGAGCACAGATACGCAGTATTTT. This gives the protein CASSPKGWRSTDTQYF.

The sample holds many counts of this clonotype. V and J are TRBV9 and TRBJ1-2; D is uncertain. The length of the CDR3 is 17 residues. CDR1 SGDLS and CDR2 YYNGEE come from the germline V gene. V lost 4 bases to trimming and J lost 0 bases, with 19 bases between them. The CDR3 bases are TGTGCCAGCAGCCAGAGGGCGTGGGTTACGTCTAACTATGGCTACACCTTC. Translating it yields CASSQRAWVTSNYGYTF.

Remarks on this clonotype: A read error may explain this, as a much larger clone is one base away. The chain carries TRBV9 and TRBJ2-2; D ambiguous. V lost 3 bases to trimming and J lost 3 bases, with 24 bases between them. From germline, CDR1 is SGDLS and CDR2 YYNGEE. There are 19 residues in the CDR3. The chain's CDR3 is CASSGPVDSAPKDTGELFF. The CDR3 DNA follows: TGTGCCAGCAGCGGCCCGGTAGATTCGGCCCCTAAAGACACCGGGGAGCTGTTTTTT.

This clonotype was found a few times. V is TRBV12-3 or TRBV12-4 and J is TRBJ2-7; the match to TRBD1 covers 9 bases. This CDR3 has 12 residues. Trimming cost V 6 bases and J 6 bases; bases outside gene matches: 3. The CDR3 is CASSMTGGEQYF. The DNA of the CDR3 is TGTGCCAGCAGCATGACAGGGGGCGAGCAGTACTTC.

In regard to this clonotype: With a much larger clone just one base away, this may be a read error. The V gene is TRBV5-1, the J gene TRBJ1-4; D unclear. Germline V CDR1 and CDR2: SGHRS, YFSETQ. V lost 0 bases and J lost 12, with 18 bases in between. This CDR3 comprises 15 residues. The CDR3 sequence is CASSLDSAAPGELFF. The CDR3 DNA reads TGCGCCAGCAGCTTGGATTCGGCAGCCCCGGGCGAACTGTTTTTT.

This clonotype has a handful of counts. CDR3 in amino acids: CASSLKGNEGNTGELFF. The CDR3 DNA is TGTGCCAGCAGCTTAAAAGGCAATGAAGGGAACACCGGGGAGCTGTTTTTT. The chain has TRBV13 and TRBJ2-2; no reliable D call. Trimming cost V 2 bases and J 1 base, with 14 bases left between them. Germline-derived CDR1 and CDR2 are PRHDT and FYEKMQ (reference sequence). CDR3 length: 17 residues.

A remark on this clonotype: A much larger clone differs from this one at a single base, so this may be a read error. The chain links TRBV13 to TRBJ2-6; D unresolved. This CDR3 has 17 amino acids. Germline CDR1 reads PRHDT; CDR2 reads FYEKMQ (reference sequence). V lost 8 bases and J 0 bases, leaving 17 bases between the germline ends. CDR3 sequence: CASGSAVSSSGANVLTF. CDR3 nucleotides: TGTGCCAGCGGCTCCGCAGTCTCAAGCTCTGGGGCCAACGTCCTGACTTTC.

The sample holds many counts of this clonotype. The J gene is TRBJ2-3, the V gene TRBV9, with D tentatively TRBD1 (5 bases). V was cut by 0 bases and J by 5 bases, with 13 bases left in between. Germline-derived CDR1 and CDR2 are SGDLS and YYNGEE. This CDR3 region has 15 residues. The CDR3 here is CASSVAVGVGDTQYF. The CDR3 DNA is TGTGCCAGCAGCGTAGCTGTAGGGGTAGGAGATACGCAGTATTTT.

This chain uses TRBV11-2 with TRBJ1-5; D not certain. The V gene lost 1 base and the J gene lost 0 bases, with 7 bases spanning the gap. Germline CDR1 and CDR2: SGHAT and FQNNGV. This CDR3 spans 15 amino acids. DNA of the CDR3: TGTGCCAGCAGCTTAGGTGCCAGTAGCAATCAGCCCCAGCATTTT. Translation gives CASSLGASSNQPQHF.

In regard to this clonotype: One base away lies a much larger clone, so this may be a sequencing read error. The CDR3 does not close with the conserved phenylalanine or tryptophan, likely indicating a read error. The chain couples TRBV2 to TRBJ2-7; D is uncertain. V was trimmed by 7 bases and J by 0 bases, leaving 4 bases between them. Germline values: CDR1 SNHLY, CDR2 FYNNEI. The CDR3 has 11 amino acids. The CDR3 DNA follows: TGTGCCAGCACCAGCTCCTACGAGCAGTACTCC. It is translated as CASTSSYEQYS.

The CDR3 spells CSARELSSAEQYF. CDR3 DNA: TGCAGTGCTAGGGAGCTCTCCTCGGCGGAGCAGTACTTC. The genes are TRBV20-1 and TRBJ2-7; D gene ambiguous. Germline V gene lookup returns CDR1 DFQATT and CDR2 SNEGSKA (reference sequence). CDR3 size: 13 residues. V lost 3 bases and J 7 bases, leaving 16 bases between the germline ends.

Ten or more counts support this clonotype. The gene calls are TRBV7-9 and TRBJ2-1; no clear D gene. Germline CDR1 is SEHNR and CDR2 is FQNEAQ (reference sequence). The ends were cut back, 5 bases at V and 3 bases at J, with 5 bases in the middle. CDR3 size: 12 residues. This CDR3 is CASSKDYNEQFF. CDR3 DNA: TGTGCCAGCAGCAAGGACTACAATGAGCAGTTCTTC.

On this clonotype itself: A much larger clone differs by one base, so this may be a read error. This chain uses TRBV6-5 with TRBJ2-7; 7 nucleotides match TRBD2. With the DNA end fitting TRBJ2-1 better, the J assignment may be wrong. CDR3 length equals 12 residues. CDR1 and CDR2 from the germline V gene are MNHEY and SVGAGI. DNA for the CDR3: TGTGCCAGCAGTTACTGGGACTACGAGCAGTTCTTC. This encodes CASSYWDYEQFF.

The CDR3 spells CASSPGHSSYEQYF. The CDR3 coding sequence is TGCGCCAGCAGCCCCGGGCATAGCTCCTACGAGCAGTACTTC. The genes are TRBV4-3 and TRBJ2-7, with unresolved D. Germline V gives CDR1 LGHNA, CDR2 YSLEER. Between the trimmed V and J ends, which lost 4 bases and 0 bases, there was a span of 10 bases. There are 14 residues in the CDR3.

J is TRBJ2-4 and V is TRBV20-1, with TRBD1 matching over 7 bases. The CDR3 sequence is 13 residues long. In germline, CDR1 is DFQATT, CDR2 SNEGSKA (reference sequence). J was trimmed by 3 bases and V by 6 bases; bases with no gene match: 5. This CDR3 is CSAYGTDKNIQYF. CDR3 coding DNA: TGCAGTGCCTACGGGACAGACAAAAACATTCAGTACTTC.

V is TRBV7-2 and J is TRBJ2-5, with a possible D match to TRBD1 (6 bases). This CDR3 spans 13 amino acids. Germline values: CDR1 SGHTA, CDR2 FQGNSA. V gave up 5 bases and J gave up 7 bases, with 14 bases separating them. The CDR3 DNA sequence: TGTGCCAGCAGCGCCACAGGGATCGCGACCCAGTACTTC. It yields the protein CASSATGIATQYF.